Below are 19 T cell receptor beta chains sequenced from a single sample in a study of cytomegalovirus exposure and HLA in healthy donors. The PCR contained 60 Vbeta and 13 Jbeta primers. Clones were sequenced by immunoSEQ multiplex PCR, and TCRdb holds only the in-frame ones, with some missing. This sample has fewer than 200,000 clones, with approximately 82% found just once. Sequences were obtained from PBMCs. Every receptor here comes from a male donor in good health and CMV-seronegative.

The DNA for the CDR3 is TGTGCCAGCAGTCCCGGGACAGGGGTCCTCCGGGTATGGACCGGGGAGCTGTTTTTT. It is translated as CASSPGTGVLRVWTGELFF. The genes are TRBV27 and TRBJ2-2, with 10 bases that match TRBD1. With V trimmed by 5 bases and J by 5 bases, 17 bases remained unmatched. The CDR3 sequence is 19 residues long. CDR1 is MNHEY, CDR2 SMNVEV, per germline (reference sequence).

V gene TRBV5-5 combines with J gene TRBJ2-7; D is possibly TRBD1 (5 bases). CDR1 SGHKS and CDR2 YYEKEE come from the germline V gene (reference sequence). The CDR3 consists of 15 residues. Between the trimmed V and J ends, which lost 3 bases and 0 bases, there was a span of 13 bases. The CDR3 sequence is CASSSRERSSYEQYF. Written as DNA, the CDR3 is TGTGCCAGCAGCTCCAGGGAAAGGAGCTCCTACGAGCAGTACTTC.

The gene calls are TRBV28 and TRBJ1-4; D is perhaps TRBD1 (5 bases). CDR3 size: 17 residues. V gave up 4 bases and J gave up 8 bases, with 23 bases separating them. From germline, CDR1 is MDHEN and CDR2 SYDVKM. As DNA, the CDR3 is TGTGCCAGCAGTTCCCCCCGCTTGGAGGGACGCCAAGAAAAACTGTTTTTT. This encodes CASSSPRLEGRQEKLFF.

The chain joins TRBV4-1 to TRBJ2-5, with unresolved D. Gene TRBJ2-7 matches the end of the DNA better, so the J call may be wrong. The CDR3 covers 13 residues. Germline V gene data show CDR1 as MGHRA and CDR2 as YSYEKL. The CDR3 DNA reads as TGCGCCAGCAGCCAAGATATCGAGTACGAGCAGTACTTC. Protein product: CASSQDIEYEQYF.

This chain links TRBV7-2 with TRBJ2-4, with TRBD2 matching 9 bases. The J segment lost 2 bases and the V segment lost 5 bases, leaving 10 bases of the junction unmatched. Germline V lookup: CDR1 SGHTA, CDR2 FQGNSA. This CDR3 has 17 residues. The CDR3 spells CASSPISAGGPKNIQYF. The DNA for the CDR3 is TGTGCCAGCAGCCCCATCAGTGCGGGAGGGCCCAAAAACATTCAGTACTTC.

V is TRBV5-1 and J is TRBJ2-3; 14 nucleotides agree with TRBD2. V lost 0 bases and J lost 7; bases outside the gene matches: 4. CDR1 and CDR2 from the germline V gene are SGHRS and YFSETQ. The CDR3 length is 16 residues. The DNA for the CDR3 is TGCGCCAGCAGCTTGGAAGGGACTAGCGGGGGTTATACGCAGTATTTT. Translating gives CASSLEGTSGGYTQYF.

The chain couples TRBV19 to TRBJ2-3, with TRBD2 identical over 14 bases. This CDR3 region has 17 residues. Looked up from germline, CDR1 is LNHDA and CDR2 is SQIVND (reference sequence). The trim removed 5 bases at V and 2 bases at J, leaving 6 bases unmatched. The CDR3 DNA sequence: TGTGCCAGTAGTGGGGGACTAGCGGGAGCAATCACAGATACGCAGTATTTT. It specifies CASSGGLAGAITDTQYF.

The J gene is TRBJ1-2, the V gene TRBV11-2, with D maybe TRBD1 (6 bases). Trimming took off 0 bases at V and 5 bases at J, with 22 bases between the two ends. Germline V lookup: CDR1 SGHAT, CDR2 FQNNGV. The CDR3 has 18 amino acids. CDR3 loop: CASSLDRPGARVRYGYTF. The DNA for the CDR3 is TGTGCCAGCAGCTTAGATCGACCAGGGGCGCGGGTCCGGTATGGCTACACCTTC.

This chain links TRBV7-3 with TRBJ2-2; D is possibly TRBD1 (5 bases). V lost 5 bases, J lost 4 bases, and 11 bases lay in between. The CDR3 has 14 amino acids. CDR1 SGHTA and CDR2 FQGTGA come from the germline V gene. This CDR3 reads CASSQGPSTGELFF. The CDR3 DNA sequence: TGTGCCAGCAGCCAGGGTCCGAGCACCGGGGAGCTGTTTTTT. The full variable domain, in which reference TRBV7-3 and TRBJ2-2 provide the parts outside the CDR3, is GAGVSQTPSNKVTEKGKYVELRCDPISGHTALYWYRQSLGQGPEFLIYFQGTGAADDSGLPNDRFFAVRPEGSVSTLKIQRTERGDSAVYLCASSQGPSTGELFFGEGSRLTVL.

V is TRBV5-1 and J is TRBJ2-3, with D possibly matching TRBD2 (5 bases). The length of the CDR3 is 13 residues. Germline lookup yields CDR1 SGHRS and CDR2 YFSETQ. Trimming cost V 4 bases and J 9 bases, with 15 bases left between them. The CDR3 loop is CASSPQTTPTQYF. DNA for the CDR3: TGCGCCAGCAGCCCCCAGACTACACCGACGCAGTATTTT. Looking up the rest from reference TRBV5-1 and TRBJ2-3 gives the full variable domain: KAGVTQTPRYLIKTRGQQVTLSCSPISGHRSVSWYQQTPGQGLQFLFEYFSETQRNKGNFPGRFSGRQFSNSRSEMNVSTLELGDSALYLCASSPQTTPTQYFGPGTRLTVL.

This CDR3 is CASSMDRETEAFF. DNA of the CDR3: TGCGCCAGCAGCATGGACAGGGAAACTGAAGCTTTCTTT. The chain couples TRBV5-1 to TRBJ1-1, with 8 nucleotides matching TRBD1. Germline CDR1 is SGHRS and CDR2 is YFSETQ. Trimming at V came to 4 bases and at J to 5 bases, leaving 4 bases not matched to a gene. The CDR3 extends over 13 amino acids.

The chain joins TRBV4-2 to TRBJ2-3; 11 bases are a match to TRBD2. V trimming: 0 bases; J trimming: 3 bases; junction bases outside the gene matches: 11. Germline V lookup: CDR1 LGHNA, CDR2 YNFKEQ. The CDR3 length is 19 residues. CDR3 in DNA: TGTGCCAGCAGCCAAGAGGCTAGCGGGGGGCTTTCTGGGACAGATACGCAGTATTTT. Translation: CASSQEASGGLSGTDTQYF.

The chain combines TRBV6-1 with TRBJ2-7; D possibly corresponds to TRBD1 (5 bases). CDR3 length: 12 residues. Germline values: CDR1 MNHNS, CDR2 SASEGT. Trimming removed 7 bases from V and 2 bases from J, with 9 bases in between. For the CDR3, the DNA is TGTGCCAGCAATCGACAGACCTACGAGCAGTACTTC. This gives the protein CASNRQTYEQYF.

The genes are TRBV6-6 and TRBJ2-7; D might be TRBD1 (5 bases). V was shortened by 6 bases and J by 0 bases, with 18 bases between the two germline ends. This CDR3 has 16 residues. Germline V gene data show CDR1 as MNHNY and CDR2 as SVGAGI (reference sequence). The CDR3, as DNA: TGTGCCAGCAGCCCCAATACAGGAACCTTCTCCTACGAGCAGTACTTC. It encodes CASSPNTGTFSYEQYF.

This clone turned up a few times. V gene TRBV4-3 combines with J gene TRBJ2-4; maybe TRBD2 (5 bases). Germline CDR1 and CDR2: LGHNA and YSLEER. The ends were cut back, 3 bases at V and 0 bases at J, with 9 bases in the middle. CDR3 length equals 15 residues. CDR3 region: CASSQGATAKNIQYF. The CDR3 DNA follows: TGCGCCAGCAGCCAGGGAGCCACAGCCAAAAACATTCAGTACTTC.

The chain couples TRBV9 to TRBJ2-3; the D is unclear. CDR1 and CDR2 from the germline V gene are SGDLS and YYNGEE. The CDR3 has 17 amino acids. The V end lost 3 bases, the J end lost 4 bases, and 21 bases lay between the germline ends. In DNA form, the CDR3 reads TGTGCCAGCAGCGCCACCCTCGGAGCGTCGGTCGCAGATACGCAGTATTTT. It codes for CASSATLGASVADTQYF.

Regarding this clone: An end of the junction does not agree with germline; a read error may underlie this. The chain recombines TRBV7-9 with TRBJ2-1; D tentatively reads TRBD1 or TRBD2 (5 bases each). Per germline, CDR1 SEHNR and CDR2 FQNEAQ (reference sequence). This CDR3 is 15 amino acids long. CDR3 DNA sequence: TGTTCCAGCAGCTTAGCGCTACAGGTCCACAATGAGCAGTTCTTC. This codes for CSSSLALQVHNEQFF.

The chain has TRBV2 and TRBJ2-7; TRBD1 aligns across 7 bases. The CDR3 has 15 residues. V lost 0 bases and J lost 4; bases outside the gene matches: 6. The V gene's germline CDR1 is SNHLY and CDR2 FYNNEI. The CDR3 nucleotides read TGTGCCAGCAGTGAAGCGACAGGGTCCGGGTACGAGCAGTACTTC. This translates into CASSEATGSGYEQYF.

The chain couples TRBV6-1 to TRBJ1-2; maybe TRBD1 (6 bases). With 4 bases removed from V and 2 bases from J, the gap between germline ends came to 20 bases. The CDR3 has 17 residues. CDR1 and CDR2 (germline): MNHNS, SASEGT. The CDR3 DNA follows: TGTGCCAGCAGTGCCGCATTCGACAGGTTTTCCAACTATGGCTACACCTTC. Its protein product is CASSAAFDRFSNYGYTF.